This T cell receptor beta chain is from a study of blood T cell repertoires in COVID-19. Seattle's enrolled individuals joined amid active infection and were then monitored longitudinally. In the source study's methods: Counts of nucleated cells, estimated from reference gene primer amplification, were obtained. Assay: immunoSEQ multiplex PCR; the TCRdb copy retains only in-frame clones and omits some. V and J calls plus clone size are reproduced from that table; the DNA served to infer D and trimming. The sample lists 60,000 to 80,000 clones, 80% to 90% seen once, with about a sixth in the top ten. Sequencing input: peripheral blood. The TCR originated in a woman aged 55-69 years with COVID-19, enrolled during active disease.

The CDR3 bases are TGTGCCATCAGTGATTCAGGGTACGGCTACACCTTC. Its protein is CAISDSGYGYTF. V usage is TRBV10-3 and J usage is TRBJ1-2, with TRBD1 as a possible D gene (5 bases). The CDR3 covers 12 residues. The V end was cut by 3 bases, the J end by 8 bases, with 10 bases between. CDR1 is ENHRY, CDR2 SYGVKD, per germline.